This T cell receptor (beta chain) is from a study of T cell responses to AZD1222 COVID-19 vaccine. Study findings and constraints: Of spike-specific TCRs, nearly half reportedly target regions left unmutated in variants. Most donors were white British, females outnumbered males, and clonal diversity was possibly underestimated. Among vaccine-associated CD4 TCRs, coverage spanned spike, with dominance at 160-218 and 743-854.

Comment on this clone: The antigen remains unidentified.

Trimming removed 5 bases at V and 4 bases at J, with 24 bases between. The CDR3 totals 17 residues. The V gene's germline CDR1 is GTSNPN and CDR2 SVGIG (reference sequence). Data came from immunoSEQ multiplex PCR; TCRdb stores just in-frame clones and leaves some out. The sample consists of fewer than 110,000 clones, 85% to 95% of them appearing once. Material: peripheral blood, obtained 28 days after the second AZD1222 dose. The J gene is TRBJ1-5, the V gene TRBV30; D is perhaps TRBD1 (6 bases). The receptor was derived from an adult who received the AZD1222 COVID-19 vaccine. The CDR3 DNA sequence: TGTGCCTGGGCCCCCTGGAAGGGGGGAACTCTTAATCAGCCCCAGCATTTT. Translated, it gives CAWAPWKGGTLNQPQHF.